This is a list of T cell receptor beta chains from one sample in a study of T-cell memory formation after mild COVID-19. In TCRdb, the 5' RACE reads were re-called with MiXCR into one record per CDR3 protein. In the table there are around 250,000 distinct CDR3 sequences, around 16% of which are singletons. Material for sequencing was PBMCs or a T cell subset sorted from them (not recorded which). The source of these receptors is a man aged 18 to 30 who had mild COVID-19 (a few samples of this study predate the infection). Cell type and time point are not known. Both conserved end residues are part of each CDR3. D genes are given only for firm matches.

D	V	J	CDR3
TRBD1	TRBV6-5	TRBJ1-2	CASAKDRGNYGYTF
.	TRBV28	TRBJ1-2	CASSLQKYGYTF
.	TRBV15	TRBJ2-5	CATSRGGEQETQYF
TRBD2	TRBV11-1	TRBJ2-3	CASSLEGLFTDTQYF
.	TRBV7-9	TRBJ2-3	CASSPRATGTDTQYF
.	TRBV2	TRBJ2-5	CASSDVGQETQYF
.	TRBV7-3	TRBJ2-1	CASSLYSRGNEQFF
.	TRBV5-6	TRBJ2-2	CASSLGHRSGELFF
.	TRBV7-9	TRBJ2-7	CASSTARRSAYF
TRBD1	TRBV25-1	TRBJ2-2	CASRARTGGHGELFF